Listed below are T cell receptor beta chains from one sample, sequenced in a study of cytomegalovirus exposure and HLA in healthy donors. The table came from immunoSEQ multiplex PCR; TCRdb's copy has only in-frame clones and leaves some out. The table includes fewer than 25,000 clones, 65% to 85% detected once. Sequenced: PBMCs. The origin of the receptors is a man between 60 and 75 years old in good health and CMV-seronegative. CDR3s include the opening cysteine and the closing phenylalanine or tryptophan. D genes are given only for firm matches. Clone sizes are given selectively: once, few, many, or a class where the clone is expanded.

CDR3 DNA	CDR3 protein	D gene	J gene	clone size	V gene
TGTGCCAGTAGTACAATTCTAGCGGGAGGATGGGGCGTCGAGCAGTACTTC	CASSTILAGGWGVEQYF	TRBD2	TRBJ2-7	NA	TRBV19
TGTGCCAGCAGCTTCGAGGCGGGGACAGCGAACACTGAAGCTTTCTTT	CASSFEAGTANTEAFF	TRBD1	TRBJ1-1	NA	TRBV7-9
TGTGCCAGCAGCTCACAGGGGAGCAATGAGCAGTTCTTC	CASSSQGSNEQFF	TRBD1	TRBJ2-1	NA	TRBV5-4
TGTGCCATCAGTGAGTCGGATTGGCTAGCGGGAGGGGCGAACACCGGGGAGCTGTTTTTT	CAISESDWLAGGANTGELFF	TRBD2	TRBJ2-2	NA	TRBV10-3
TGCGCCAGCAGCTTGGAATTAGCGGGGTACGTTGAGCAGTTCTTC	CASSLELAGYVEQFF	TRBD2	TRBJ2-1	NA	TRBV5-1
TGTGCCAGCAGAAAGGGACAGGGTAGGCCAATTGGAGAAGGCTACACCTTC	CASRKGQGRPIGEGYTF	NA	TRBJ1-2	once	TRBV21-1
TGTGCCAGTAGTATACAGGCTCGCTCCTACGAGCAGTACTTC	CASSIQARSYEQYF	NA	TRBJ2-7	few	TRBV19
TGTGCCAGCAGCTTAGTGGCGGGGGGGCGGGAGACCCAGTACTTC	CASSLVAGGRETQYF	TRBD2	TRBJ2-5	few	TRBV7-6
TGTGCCAGCAGTCCCGGGACTAGCGGGAGCAATGAGCAGTTCTTC	CASSPGTSGSNEQFF	TRBD2	TRBJ2-1	NA	TRBV6-5
TGCGCCAGCAGCCCCATTGGGACTAGCGGGGTCACAGATACGCAGTATTTT	CASSPIGTSGVTDTQYF	TRBD2	TRBJ2-3	NA	TRBV5-1
TGTGCCAGCAGTTTAGGGCAGCTTCCCACCGGGGAGCTGTTTTTT	CASSLGQLPTGELFF	NA	TRBJ2-2	once	TRBV27
TGTGCCACCAGCAGAGATGGTAGGGGTGAAGCTTTCTTT	CATSRDGRGEAFF	NA	TRBJ1-1	few	TRBV15
TGTGCCAGCAGCCCGACAGGGGCAGGTCGCTACGAGCAGTACTTC	CASSPTGAGRYEQYF	TRBD1	TRBJ2-7	once	TRBV5-4
TGTGCCAGCAACCCCGGGACTAACCGCTACAATGAGCAGTTCTTC	CASNPGTNRYNEQFF	TRBD2	TRBJ2-1	NA	TRBV6-5
TGTGCCAGCAGTCCCAGGACAGGGGCTAACTATGGCTACACCTTC	CASSPRTGANYGYTF	TRBD1	TRBJ1-2	once	TRBV6-5
TGTGCCAGCAGTTACTCAGGGAGGGGGGGTGGCTACACCTTC	CASSYSGRGGGYTF	NA	TRBJ1-2	NA	TRBV6-5
TGTGCCAGCTCACCACAGGGACTATCACAAGAGACCCAGTACTTC	CASSPQGLSQETQYF	TRBD2	TRBJ2-5	NA	TRBV18
TGCGCCAGCAGCGGGGGACAGGGTGCGCCCAGGGGCTACACCTTC	CASSGGQGAPRGYTF	TRBD1	TRBJ1-2	once	TRBV5-1
TGTGCCAGCAGCGCGGACAGCGCCTTTTTCGATGAAAAACTGTTTTTT	CASSADSAFFDEKLFF	NA	TRBJ1-4	NA	TRBV5-6
TGTGCCAGCAGCTTCGCCAGCACTGAAGCTTTCTTT	CASSFASTEAFF	NA	TRBJ1-1	NA	TRBV5-4
TGTGCCAGCAGCCCGCCGCGGCGCGAGCAGTACTTC	CASSPPRREQYF	NA	TRBJ2-7	NA	TRBV6-6
TGTGCCAGCAGATGGGCCGGGACAGGGACCAACGAGCAGTACTTC	CASRWAGTGTNEQYF	TRBD1	TRBJ2-7	NA	TRBV27
TGTGCCAGTACCCCCGGAGGCGGCGCGAGGGCTGAAGCTTTCTTT	CASTPGGGARAEAFF	NA	TRBJ1-1	once	TRBV19
TGTGCCAGCAGCGATGGGGACAGGGTCAATGAGCAGTTCTTC	CASSDGDRVNEQFF	TRBD1	TRBJ2-1	NA	TRBV25-1
TGCGCCAGCAGCTGGAGCGGGCTTAGCACAGATACGCAGTATTTT	CASSWSGLSTDTQYF	NA	TRBJ2-3	NA	TRBV5-1
TGTGCCAGCAGCCCCCGACTAGTCGCGGGCACCGGGGAGCTGTTTTTT	CASSPRLVAGTGELFF	NA	TRBJ2-2	NA	TRBV7-3
TGTGCCAGCAGCTTACTCCTAGCGGGAAACACCGGGGAGCTGTTTTTT	CASSLLLAGNTGELFF	TRBD2	TRBJ2-2	few	TRBV7-2
TGTGCCAGCGGGGACAGGGGGAGGTTCGAGCAGTACTTC	CASGDRGRFEQYF	TRBD1	TRBJ2-7	NA	TRBV6-1
TGTGCCAGCAGCTCAGGGACAGTGGGTGAAGCTTTCTTT	CASSSGTVGEAFF	TRBD1	TRBJ1-1	NA	TRBV7-2
TGTGCCACTAACAGGGGTTCGAACACCGGGGAGCTGTTTTTT	CATNRGSNTGELFF	TRBD1	TRBJ2-2	NA	TRBV10-3
TGCAGCGGCCGGGACAGGGACTACAATGAGCAGTTCTTC	CSGRDRDYNEQFF	TRBD1	TRBJ2-1	NA	TRBV29-1
TGTGCCTGGAGAAGCCCCGGTCGGGATGAGCAGTTCTTC	CAWRSPGRDEQFF	NA	TRBJ2-1	NA	TRBV30
TGCGCCAGCAGCTTGGGACCCAGGACTGAAGCTTTCTTT	CASSLGPRTEAFF	NA	TRBJ1-1	few	TRBV5-1
TGTGCCAGCAGGGACGGGTACAGGGACCGATATGGCTACACCTTC	CASRDGYRDRYGYTF	NA	TRBJ1-2	NA	TRBV11-3
TGTGCCACCAGCAGAGTGGGGACAGGGGCCTACGAGCAGTACTTC	CATSRVGTGAYEQYF	TRBD1	TRBJ2-7	NA	TRBV15
TGTGCCAGTACCAACCACAGGGAAGGGGGAACCGGGGAGCTGTTTTTT	CASTNHREGGTGELFF	NA	TRBJ2-2	NA	TRBV19
TGTGCCAGCAGCTTAACGTTCTCCGAGAAGACAGATACGCAGTATTTT	CASSLTFSEKTDTQYF	NA	TRBJ2-3	NA	TRBV7-3
TGTGCCAGCAGCGGGATGGGGCGGGAAGTTTTTTTC	CASSGMGREVFF	NA	TRBJ2-7	NA	TRBV5-4
TGTGCCAGTCGCGGAAACAGGGGAACCGGGGAGCTGTTTTTT	CASRGNRGTGELFF	TRBD1	TRBJ2-2	few	TRBV19
TGTGCCAGCAGTGGACAGGGGACTGGGGCCAACGTCCTGACTTTC	CASSGQGTGANVLTF	TRBD1	TRBJ2-6	NA	TRBV25-1
TGCAGTGCTTACGGAACAGCTGAAGCTTTCTTT	CSAYGTAEAFF	NA	TRBJ1-1	few	TRBV20-1
TGTGCCAGCAGCTTCTACGGGAGGGCCTCGGGCACCGGGGAGCTGTTTTTT	CASSFYGRASGTGELFF	TRBD2	TRBJ2-2	NA	TRBV5-4
TGTGCCAGCAGTGGATCCTACTCCGGGACAGCCAATTCACCCCTCCACTTT	CASSGSYSGTANSPLHF	TRBD1	TRBJ1-6	NA	TRBV27
TGTGCCTGGAGGACAGGGATTGGTGAGCAGTTCTTC	CAWRTGIGEQFF	TRBD1	TRBJ2-1	NA	TRBV30